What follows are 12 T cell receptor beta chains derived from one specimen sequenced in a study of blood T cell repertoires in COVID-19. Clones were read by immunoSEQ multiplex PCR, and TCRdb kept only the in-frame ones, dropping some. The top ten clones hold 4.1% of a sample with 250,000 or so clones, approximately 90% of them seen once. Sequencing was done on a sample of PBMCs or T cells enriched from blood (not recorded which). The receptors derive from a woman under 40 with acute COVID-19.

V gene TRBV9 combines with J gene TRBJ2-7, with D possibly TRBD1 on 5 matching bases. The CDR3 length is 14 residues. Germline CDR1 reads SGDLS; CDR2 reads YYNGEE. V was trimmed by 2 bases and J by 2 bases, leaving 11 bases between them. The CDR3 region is CASSVDSNPYEQYF. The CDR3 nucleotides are TGTGCCAGCAGCGTCGACAGTAACCCCTACGAGCAGTACTTC.

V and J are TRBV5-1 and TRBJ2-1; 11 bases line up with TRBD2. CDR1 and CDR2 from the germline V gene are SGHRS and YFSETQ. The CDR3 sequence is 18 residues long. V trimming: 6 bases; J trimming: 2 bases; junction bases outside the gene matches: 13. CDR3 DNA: TGCGCCAGCATCCAGCCACGGACTAGCGGGTTCACCTACAATGAGCAGTTCTTC. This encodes CASIQPRTSGFTYNEQFF.

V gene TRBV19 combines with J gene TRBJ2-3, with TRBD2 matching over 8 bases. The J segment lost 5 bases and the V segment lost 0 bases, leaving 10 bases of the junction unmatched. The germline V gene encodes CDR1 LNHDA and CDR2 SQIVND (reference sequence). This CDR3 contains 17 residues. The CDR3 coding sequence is TGTGCCAGTAGTATAGATTCAGGGCGGGAGGAGGGAGATACGCAGTATTTT. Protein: CASSIDSGREEGDTQYF.

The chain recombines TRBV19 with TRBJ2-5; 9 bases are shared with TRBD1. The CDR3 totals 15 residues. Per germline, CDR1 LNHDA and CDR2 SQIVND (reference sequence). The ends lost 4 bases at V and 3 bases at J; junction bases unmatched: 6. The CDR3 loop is CASSTWGQGEETQYF. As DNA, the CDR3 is TGTGCCAGTAGTACTTGGGGACAGGGCGAAGAGACCCAGTACTTC.

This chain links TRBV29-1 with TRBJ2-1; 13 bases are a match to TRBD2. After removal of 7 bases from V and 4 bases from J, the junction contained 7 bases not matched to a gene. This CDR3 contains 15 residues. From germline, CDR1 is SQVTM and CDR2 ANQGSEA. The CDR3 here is CSARTSGSLYNEQFF. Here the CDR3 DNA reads TGCAGCGCCCGGACTAGCGGGAGTTTATACAATGAGCAGTTCTTC.

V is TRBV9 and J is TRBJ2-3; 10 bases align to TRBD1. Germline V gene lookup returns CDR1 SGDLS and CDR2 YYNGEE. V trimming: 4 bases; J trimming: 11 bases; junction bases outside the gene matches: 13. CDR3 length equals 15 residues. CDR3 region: CASSSVGQGYSGQYF. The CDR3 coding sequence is TGTGCCAGCAGCAGCGTGGGACAGGGGTATTCGGGGCAGTATTTT. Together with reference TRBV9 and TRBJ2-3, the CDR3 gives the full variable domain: DSGVTQTPKHLITATGQRVTLRCSPRSGDLSVYWYQQSLDQGLQFLIQYYNGEERAKGNILERFSAQQFPDLHSELNLSSLELGDSALYFCASSSVGQGYSGQYFGPGTRLTVL.

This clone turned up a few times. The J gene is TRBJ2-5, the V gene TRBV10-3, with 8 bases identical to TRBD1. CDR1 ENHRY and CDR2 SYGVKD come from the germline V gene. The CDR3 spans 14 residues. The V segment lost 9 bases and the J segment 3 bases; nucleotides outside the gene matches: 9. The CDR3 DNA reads TGTGCCATTCGGACAGGGCAAGGGGAAGAGACCCAGTACTTC. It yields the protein CAIRTGQGEETQYF.

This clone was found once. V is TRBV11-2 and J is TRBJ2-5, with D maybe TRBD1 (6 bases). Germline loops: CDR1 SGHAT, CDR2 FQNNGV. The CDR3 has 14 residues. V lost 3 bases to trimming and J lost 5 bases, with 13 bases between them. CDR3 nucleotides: TGTGCCAGCAGCTTCTACAGGGACGGCGAGACCCAGTACTTC. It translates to CASSFYRDGETQYF.

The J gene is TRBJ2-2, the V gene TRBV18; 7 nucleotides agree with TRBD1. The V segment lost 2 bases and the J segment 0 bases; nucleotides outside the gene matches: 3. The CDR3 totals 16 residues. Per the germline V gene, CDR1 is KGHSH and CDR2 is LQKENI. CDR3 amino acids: CASSPLGQTNTGELFF. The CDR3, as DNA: TGTGCCAGCTCACCATTGGGACAGACGAACACCGGGGAGCTGTTTTTT.

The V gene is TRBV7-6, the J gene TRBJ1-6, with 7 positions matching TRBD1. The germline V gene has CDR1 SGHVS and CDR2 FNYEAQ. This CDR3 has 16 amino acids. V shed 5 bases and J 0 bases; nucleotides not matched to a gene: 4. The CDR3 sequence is CASSARDSSYNSPLHF. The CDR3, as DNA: TGTGCCAGCAGCGCCCGGGACAGCTCCTATAATTCACCCCTCCACTTT.

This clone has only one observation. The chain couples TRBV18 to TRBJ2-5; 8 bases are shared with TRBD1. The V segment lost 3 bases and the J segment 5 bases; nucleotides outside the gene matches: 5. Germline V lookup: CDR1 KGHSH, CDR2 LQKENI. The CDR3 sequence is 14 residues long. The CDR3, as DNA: TGTGCCAGCTCACCCCTACAGGGGGTGGAGACCCAGTACTTC. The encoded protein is CASSPLQGVETQYF.

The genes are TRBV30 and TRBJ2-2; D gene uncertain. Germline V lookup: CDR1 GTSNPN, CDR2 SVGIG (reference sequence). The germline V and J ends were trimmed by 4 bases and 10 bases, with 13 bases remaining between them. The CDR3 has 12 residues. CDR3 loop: CAWTLAGLELFF. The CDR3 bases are TGTGCCTGGACCCTCGCCGGTCTGGAGCTGTTTTTT.